These 5 T cell receptor beta chains originate from one sample sequenced in a study of blood T cell repertoires in COVID-19. Libraries were prepared by immunoSEQ multiplex PCR; TCRdb keeps only in-frame clonotypes and omits some of them. The data show 75,000 to 90,000 clones, with approximately 80% seen just once and 15% to 20% held by the top ten. The specimen was peripheral blood. The receptors derive from a man aged 80 or over with active or convalescent COVID-19.

The chain employs TRBV7-8 and TRBJ1-1; the match to TRBD1 covers 8 bases. V shed 0 bases and J 12 bases; nucleotides not matched to a gene: 15. The CDR3 is 16 amino acids. CDR1 is SGHVS and CDR2 is FQNEAQ in the germline V gene. CDR3 amino acids: CASSLARVSGGKGSFF. The CDR3 region has the DNA TGTGCCAGCAGCTTAGCTCGGGTGTCAGGGGGCAAAGGATCTTTCTTT.

The chain has TRBV24-1 and TRBJ2-5, with TRBD1 matching over 8 bases. J gave up 5 bases and V 4 bases, and 8 bases lay outside the gene matches. The CDR3 runs to 15 residues. CDR1 KGHDR and CDR2 SFDVKD come from the germline V gene. This CDR3 reads CATSDRTGLGETQYF. In nucleotides, the CDR3 is TGTGCCACCAGTGACCGGACAGGGCTCGGGGAGACCCAGTACTTC.

This clone was counted a single time. This chain uses TRBV6-6 with TRBJ1-5; D is ambiguous. V lost 7 bases and J lost 4, with 14 bases in between. Germline V gene lookup returns CDR1 MNHNY and CDR2 SVGAGI (reference sequence). The CDR3 length is 14 residues. The CDR3 DNA sequence: TGTGCCAGCAACCCAACGGGGTTAAATCAGCCCCAGCATTTT. It yields the protein CASNPTGLNQPQHF.

This sequence joins TRBV6-5 and TRBJ2-2; D unresolved. With 6 bases removed from V and 1 base from J, the gap between germline ends came to 3 bases. The CDR3 runs to 12 residues. Germline assignment: CDR1 MNHEY and CDR2 SVGAGI. CDR3 protein: CASSRNTGELFF. Here the CDR3 DNA reads TGTGCCAGCAGCAGGAACACCGGGGAGCTGTTTTTT.

Only a few counts were recorded for this clone. The V gene is TRBV5-4, the J gene TRBJ2-7; D may be TRBD2 (7 bases). This CDR3 comprises 13 residues. V dropped 0 bases and J dropped 6 bases, with 10 bases sitting between them. The germline V gene has CDR1 SGHNT and CDR2 YYREEE (reference sequence). CDR3: CASSLAGGLEQYV. DNA of the CDR3: TGTGCCAGCAGCTTGGCGGGGGGCCTCGAGCAGTACGTC.